The subject of this entry is one TCR beta chain. The data belong to a study of blood T cell repertoires in COVID-19. Study summary: The United States, Italy and Spain were the sources of the acute and convalescent COVID-19 samples. PBMCs, B-cell-depleted T cells, or T cells provided the cDNA or gDNA that made up the material.

Per the study methods: Reference gene primer amplification gave nucleated cell count estimates. Some clones are missing from TCRdb's copy, which holds only in-frame ones; the method was immunoSEQ multiplex PCR. The V and J calls and the clone size are those of that table, but D and trimming were determined from the DNA. Among around 26,000 clones listed, under 80% were seen once. There are 12 residues in the CDR3. Trimming took off 6 bases at V and 8 bases at J, with 10 bases between the two ends. Germline V gene sequence: CDR1 SEHNR, CDR2 FQNEAQ (reference sequence). The chain couples TRBV7-9 to TRBJ2-2; D unclear. This TCR derives from a man between 65 and 85 years old with acute or convalescent COVID-19. The sample consisted of peripheral blood. CDR3 in DNA: TGTGCCAGCAGTGGGCGCTCAGGGGAGCTGTTTTTT. Translated: CASSGRSGELFF.